The 9 T cell receptor beta chains below were found in one sample sequenced in a study of blood T cell repertoires in COVID-19. Some clones are missing from TCRdb's copy, which holds only in-frame ones; the method was immunoSEQ multiplex PCR. The table shows around 65,000 clones, with roughly 85% occurring only once. Sequenced: peripheral blood. Receptors originate from a human donor in a cohort sampled during active COVID-19.

The CDR3 here is CASSERLAGRSGQFF. The CDR3 DNA reads TGTGCCAGCAGTGAACGACTAGCGGGACGGAGTGGGCAGTTCTTC. The chain has TRBV2 and TRBJ2-1, with 11 positions matching TRBD2. The CDR3 spans 15 residues. From germline, CDR1 is SNHLY and CDR2 FYNNEI. V lost 2 bases to trimming and J lost 12 bases; unmatched junction nucleotides: 9.

This clone showed up just once. The chain joins TRBV28 to TRBJ1-1; perhaps TRBD1 as D (5 bases). Germline lookup yields CDR1 MDHEN and CDR2 SYDVKM. The CDR3 is made up of 14 amino acids. The germline V and J ends were trimmed by 7 bases and 4 bases, with 16 bases remaining between them. The CDR3 is CASTLGARVTEAFF. The DNA of the CDR3 is TGTGCCAGCACCCTAGGAGCCAGGGTCACTGAAGCTTTCTTT.

V gene TRBV6-1 combines with J gene TRBJ1-5; 11 bases fit TRBD1. The length of the CDR3 is 15 residues. The V segment lost 0 bases and the J segment 6 bases; nucleotides outside the gene matches: 1. Looked up from germline, CDR1 is MNHNS and CDR2 is SASEGT. Here the CDR3 reads CASSEAGTGGQPQHF. The DNA of the CDR3 is TGTGCCAGCAGTGAAGCGGGGACAGGGGGTCAGCCCCAGCATTTT.

This chain joins TRBV10-3 and TRBJ1-3; 7 bases agree with TRBD1. V shed 6 bases, J shed 0 bases, and the junction held 5 bases outside the gene matches. The CDR3 runs to 15 residues. CDR1 is ENHRY and CDR2 is SYGVKD in the germline V gene. The CDR3 reads CAISEGAGSGNTIYF. CDR3 nucleotide sequence: TGTGCCATCAGCGAGGGGGCAGGCTCTGGAAACACCATATATTTT.

The CDR3 loop is CASSLDLAVYGYTF. CDR3 coding DNA: TGTGCCAGCAGCTTAGATCTGGCAGTCTATGGCTACACCTTC. The chain employs TRBV11-2 and TRBJ1-2; D uncertain. Germline CDR1 and CDR2: SGHAT and FQNNGV. The ends were cut back, 0 bases at V and 4 bases at J, with 9 bases in the middle. This CDR3 has 14 residues.

This chain links TRBV5-1 with TRBJ2-7; 9 nucleotides line up with TRBD1. Trimming removed 4 bases from V and 2 bases from J; junction bases left unmatched: 7. There are 15 residues in the CDR3. CDR1 is SGHRS and CDR2 is YFSETQ in the germline V gene. This CDR3 is CASSPGQGITYEQYF. In nucleotides, the CDR3 is TGCGCCAGCAGCCCGGGACAGGGTATAACCTACGAGCAGTACTTC.

The rearrangement links TRBV7-8 to TRBJ1-5, with 8 bases aligning to TRBD1. Germline V gene lookup returns CDR1 SGHVS and CDR2 FQNEAQ. The CDR3 runs to 16 residues. The trim removed 2 bases at V and 2 bases at J, leaving 5 bases unmatched. The CDR3 here is CASSLPGQGRNQPQHF. The CDR3 nucleotides read TGTGCCAGCAGCTTACCCGGACAGGGACGCAATCAGCCCCAGCATTTT.

This sequence joins TRBV9 and TRBJ1-2; unclear D gene. V lost 4 bases and J lost 8, with 12 bases in between. The length of the CDR3 is 12 residues. The germline V gene has CDR1 SGDLS and CDR2 YYNGEE. DNA for the CDR3: TGTGCCAGCAGCCCGTCGGCGGGGGGCTACACCTTC. It translates to CASSPSAGGYTF.

The rearrangement links TRBV5-1 to TRBJ1-1; tentatively, D is TRBD1 (5 bases). The CDR3 contains 14 residues. CDR1 and CDR2 (germline): SGHRS, YFSETQ. V was clipped by 5 bases and J by 0 bases, with 11 bases between them. This CDR3 reads CASRPDSMNTEAFF. DNA for the CDR3: TGCGCCAGCAGACCTGACAGCATGAACACTGAAGCTTTCTTT.